This TCR beta chain stems from a study of T cells in Graves' hyperthyroidism and ophthalmopathy. The TCR beta CDR3 regions underwent amplification using RNA transcripts as the source. TCR CDR3 underwent first-round RT-PCR with the HTBI primer set. TCRdb redid the calling of the multiplex PCR reads with MiXCR, one entry per CDR3 protein. The sample yields about 410,000 distinct CDR3 sequences, under 15% seen once. This clonotype was seen at least ten times. The CDR3 has 13 amino acids. From germline, CDR1 is SEHNR and CDR2 FQNEAQ (reference sequence). V was trimmed by 6 bases and J by 2 bases, leaving 8 bases between them.

The sequenced sample consisted of blood. The clonotype comes from a man between 18 and 29 years old with Graves' ophthalmopathy. This chain links TRBV7-9 with TRBJ1-5; D ambiguous. CDR3: CASRNGGNQPQHF. CDR3 bases: TGTGCCAGCAGGAACGGGGGCAATCAGCCCCAGCATTTT.